This T cell receptor beta chain appears in the sequencing data of a study of blood T cell repertoires in COVID-19. Study context: COVID-19 samples, acute and convalescent, were from the United States, Italy and Spain. T cells, B-cell-depleted T cells, or PBMCs supplied cDNA or gDNA.

Germline V gives CDR1 SGHNT, CDR2 YENEEA. The V end was cut by 1 base, the J end by 0 bases, with 4 bases between. This CDR3 is 15 amino acids long. In the authors' workflow: Amplification of reference gene primers provided the estimated nucleated cell counts. Sequencing used immunoSEQ multiplex PCR; TCRdb keeps in-frame clones, though not all of them. V and J calls and clone size are as listed in that table; D and trimming were resolved from the DNA. The sample holds 200,000 to 300,000 clones, about 87% seen once. Sequencing was performed on peripheral blood. This TCR came from a woman in her 70s with active or convalescent COVID-19. The chain combines TRBV11-3 with TRBJ2-6, with unresolved D. CDR3 bases: TGTGCCAGCAGCTTAGGTAGCTCTGGGGCCAACGTCCTGACTTTC. Translated, it gives CASSLGSSGANVLTF. The entire variable domain, with the rest obtained from reference TRBV11-3 and TRBJ2-6, is as follows: EAGVVQSPRYKIIEKKQPVAFWCNPISGHNTLYWYLQNLGQGPELLIRYENEEAVDDSQLPKDRFSAERLKGVDSTLKIQPAELGDSAVYLCASSLGSSGANVLTFGAGSRLTVL.